This entry lists 25 T cell receptor beta chains sequenced from one sample in a study of T cells in Graves' hyperthyroidism and ophthalmopathy. The CDR3 regions of TCR beta were amplified from RNA transcripts. The study used the HTBI primer set for a first-round RT-PCR of the TCR CDR3. Each CDR3 protein is one row after TCRdb ran MiXCR on the multiplex PCR reads. The table lists a few hundred thousand distinct CDR3 sequences, approximately 14% of them singletons. Sample: blood. The source is a woman aged 25-40 years with Graves' hyperthyroidism that later progressed to Graves' ophthalmopathy.

In this sample, this clonotype turned up many times. The rearrangement links TRBV27 to TRBJ1-2, with D tentatively TRBD1 (6 bases). The germline V and J ends were trimmed by 6 bases and 8 bases, with 16 bases remaining between them. CDR3 length: 13 residues. Per the germline V gene, CDR1 is MNHEY and CDR2 is SMNVEV (reference sequence). The CDR3 sequence: CASRSQGYWGYTF. The DNA of the CDR3 is TGTGCCAGCAGATCACAGGGATATTGGGGCTACACCTTC.

This chain connects TRBV28 to TRBJ2-5, with a tentative D call TRBD2 (6 bases). V lost 5 bases and J 4 bases, leaving 23 bases between the germline ends. The CDR3 is 17 residues long. The germline CDR1 and CDR2 sequences are MDHEN and SYDVKM. CDR3 sequence reads: CASSHYRGTGTRETQYF. CDR3 nucleotides: TGTGCCAGCAGTCACTACAGAGGGACCGGGACTCGAGAGACCCAGTACTTC.

This clonotype was counted a few times. Germline is not matched at one junction end, which may reflect a read error. This chain connects TRBV6-2 or TRBV6-3 to TRBJ2-7, with 7 nucleotides matching TRBD1. Germline values: CDR1 MNHEY, CDR2 SVGEGT. The CDR3 has 14 residues. DNA of the CDR3: TGTGCCAGCAGTTCCGGGACAGCCAACTACGAGCGGTACTTC. Protein sequence: CASSSGTANYERYF.

This clonotype was counted ten times or more. V is TRBV24-1 and J is TRBJ1-6; D not resolved. V lost 9 bases and J lost 3, with 8 bases in between. Germline CDR1 KGHDR, CDR2 SFDVKD. The CDR3 has 13 residues. This CDR3 reads CATAANYNSPLHF. In DNA form, the CDR3 reads TGTGCCACCGCAGCTAACTATAATTCACCCCTCCACTTT.

This clonotype was seen at least ten times. This chain links TRBV12-3 or TRBV12-4 with TRBJ2-5, with 8 bases fitting TRBD2. CDR3 length: 16 residues. The trim removed 5 bases at V and 2 bases at J, leaving 10 bases unmatched. CDR3 nucleotides: TGTGCCAGCAGTATCCGACTAGCGTGGGATCAAGAGACCCAGTACTTC. Residues: CASSIRLAWDQETQYF.

The chain is built from TRBV12-3 or TRBV12-4 and TRBJ2-5; no clear D. CDR3 length: 13 residues. Trimming stripped 3 bases from V and 6 bases from J, with 11 bases between. CDR3 sequence reads: CASSFGPEQTQYF. The CDR3 nucleotides are TGTGCCAGCAGTTTCGGCCCAGAACAGACCCAGTACTTC.

Many counts were recorded for this clonotype. V is TRBV11-2 and J is TRBJ2-3, with 10 bases aligning to TRBD1. This CDR3 spans 15 amino acids. CDR1 SGHAT and CDR2 FQNNGV come from the germline V gene. The J segment lost 6 bases and the V segment lost 5 bases, leaving 8 bases of the junction unmatched. The chain's CDR3 is CASSGGDRGADTQYF. The CDR3 DNA reads TGTGCCAGCAGCGGCGGGGACAGGGGAGCCGATACGCAGTATTTT.

This clonotype was detected many times. The J gene is TRBJ2-1, the V gene TRBV11-2; possibly TRBD2 for D (5 bases). This CDR3 is built from 20 residues. CDR1 is SGHAT, CDR2 FQNNGV, per germline. With 4 bases removed from V and 4 bases from J, the gap between germline ends came to 29 bases. For the CDR3, the DNA is TGTGCCAGCAGCTCACAACTCGAGGCCCTCCCAACTGAGGGTTACAATGAGCAGTTCTTC. Translated: CASSSQLEALPTEGYNEQFF. Supplemented by reference TRBV11-2 and TRBJ2-1, the full variable domain reads EAGVAQSPRYKIIEKRQSVAFWCNPISGHATLYWYQQILGQGPKLLIQFQNNGVVDDSQLPKDRFSAERLKGVDSTLKIQPAKLEDSAVYLCASSSQLEALPTEGYNEQFFGPGTRLTVL.

This clonotype was picked up many times. The genes are TRBV6-1 and TRBJ2-3; D is unresolved. The CDR3 extends over 16 amino acids. V lost 1 base and J 3 bases, leaving 14 bases between the germline ends. Germline V gives CDR1 MNHNS, CDR2 SASEGT. Here the CDR3 reads CASSEDVTIATDTQYF. The CDR3 coding sequence is TGTGCCAGCAGTGAAGACGTGACGATAGCAACAGATACGCAGTATTTT.

This clonotype was counted many times. The chain links TRBV6-2 or TRBV6-3 to TRBJ2-5; D not certain. CDR1 MNHEY and CDR2 SVGEGT come from the germline V gene. Deletions cut 0 bases from V and 2 bases from J, with 10 bases between. CDR3 length: 15 residues. The CDR3: CASSYSATYQETQYF. CDR3 coding DNA: TGTGCCAGCAGTTACTCGGCGACATATCAAGAGACCCAGTACTTC.

The chain joins TRBV30 to TRBJ2-7; TRBD2 aligns across 13 bases. The CDR3 spans 17 residues. Germline trimming cut 0 bases from V and 5 bases from J; bases unmatched to any gene: 10. Germline values: CDR1 GTSNPN, CDR2 SVGIG (reference sequence). CDR3 in amino acids: CAWSVPLGLAGAHEQYF. CDR3 nucleotides: TGTGCCTGGAGTGTACCCTTAGGACTAGCGGGAGCCCACGAGCAGTACTTC.

V is TRBV15 and J is TRBJ1-5, with unresolved D. CDR1 and CDR2 (germline): LNHNV, YYDKDF (reference sequence). This CDR3 is built from 12 residues. V was cut by 0 bases and J by 6 bases, with 3 bases left in between. The CDR3 spells CATSRDAQPQHF. CDR3 nucleotide sequence: TGTGCCACCAGCAGAGATGCTCAGCCCCAGCATTTT.

There are many counts of this clonotype. This sequence joins TRBV15 and TRBJ2-5; perhaps D is TRBD1 or TRBD2 (6 bases each). CDR3 length: 15 amino acids. The V gene lost 0 bases and the J gene lost 1 base, with 9 bases spanning the gap. Germline assignment: CDR1 LNHNV and CDR2 YYDKDF (reference sequence). The CDR3 nucleotides read TGTGCCACCAGCAGAGATCCGGGGGCCCAAGAGACCCAGTACTTC. Its protein is CATSRDPGAQETQYF. Full variable domain (remainder filled in from reference TRBV15 and TRBJ2-5): DAMVIQNPRYQVTQFGKPVTLSCSQTLNHNVMYWYQQKSSQAPKLLFHYYDKDFNNEADTPDNFQSRRPNTSFCFLDIRSPGLGDTAMYLCATSRDPGAQETQYFGPGTRLLVL.

Regarding this clonotype: Given a much more abundant clone one base away, this may be a read error. J is TRBJ2-1 and V is TRBV12-3 or TRBV12-4, with TRBD2 identical over 13 bases. V lost 3 bases and J lost 0; bases outside the gene matches: 11. The CDR3 totals 20 residues. The CDR3 bases are TGTGCCAGCAGTTTCCAGACTAGCGGGAGGTTGTCGGACTCCTACAATGAGCAGTTCTTC. It specifies CASSFQTSGRLSDSYNEQFF.

This clonotype was recorded many times. J is TRBJ1-4 and V is TRBV7-2; D is unresolved. Germline V gene sequence: CDR1 SGHTA, CDR2 FQGNSA. Between the trimmed V and J ends, which lost 4 bases and 7 bases, there was a span of 13 bases. This CDR3 region has 14 residues. CDR3 sequence: CASSSWQAAEKLFF. CDR3 bases: TGTGCCAGCAGCTCCTGGCAGGCCGCTGAAAAACTGTTTTTT.

This clonotype was seen only a few times. This chain joins TRBV7-8 and TRBJ2-3; no definite D call. This CDR3 is 12 amino acids long. The germline gives CDR1 SGHVS, CDR2 FQNEAQ. V was shortened by 4 bases and J by 7 bases, with 9 bases between the two germline ends. This chain's CDR3 is CASSSGRNTQYF. The CDR3, as DNA: TGTGCCAGCAGCTCTGGACGAAATACGCAGTATTTT.

This clonotype came up many times. V is TRBV12-3 or TRBV12-4 and J is TRBJ1-1; D is ambiguous. Trimming shortened V by 5 bases and J by 10 bases, and 11 bases separated the two germline ends. The CDR3 totals 11 residues. CDR3 loop: CASSLGVGAFF. CDR3 nucleotides: TGTGCCAGCAGTCTCGGAGTTGGAGCTTTCTTT.

As concerns this clonotype: This may be a read error, as it is one base from a much larger clone. J is TRBJ2-6 and V is TRBV12-5, with 8 positions matching TRBD2. Germline CDR1 is LGHNT and CDR2 is FRNRAP. The CDR3 totals 18 residues. CDR3 residues: CASGLWDVGLAGANVPTF. DNA for the CDR3: TGTGCTAGTGGTTTGTGGGACGTAGGACTAGCTGGGGCCAACGTCCCGACTTTC.

This clonotype was seen repeatedly, ten times or more. The chain links TRBV7-3 to TRBJ2-7; 10 positions agree with TRBD2. This CDR3 is 15 amino acids long. Looked up from germline, CDR1 is SGHTA and CDR2 is FQGTGA. After removal of 5 bases from V and 6 bases from J, the junction contained 10 bases not matched to a gene. The CDR3 reads CASSPHRTSGLEQYF. The CDR3, as DNA: TGTGCCAGCAGCCCACATCGGACTAGCGGCCTCGAGCAGTACTTC.

There are many counts of this clonotype. The chain carries TRBV13 and TRBJ1-2; no reliable D call. The CDR3 consists of 13 residues. Deletions cut 6 bases from V and 4 bases from J, with 12 bases between. Per germline, CDR1 PRHDT and CDR2 FYEKMQ (reference sequence). The DNA of the CDR3 is TGTGCCAGCAGTTCCGGGATACTCTATGGCTACACCTTC. Its translation: CASSSGILYGYTF.

This chain connects TRBV7-2 to TRBJ1-1; D is uncertain. The CDR3 is 15 amino acids. Trimming stripped 2 bases from V and 7 bases from J, with 17 bases between. CDR1 is SGHTA, CDR2 FQGNSA, per germline. As DNA, the CDR3 is TGTGCCAGCAGCTTAAAATACGGGGTTCTTATTGAAGCTTTCTTT. As protein: CASSLKYGVLIEAFF.

This clonotype was seen at least ten times. This chain joins TRBV29-1 and TRBJ1-1, with D uncertain. CDR3 length: 12 residues. Germline-derived CDR1 and CDR2 are SQVTM and ANQGSEA. The V end lost 7 bases, the J end lost 1 base, and 10 bases lay between the germline ends. CDR3 sequence: CSAMEPNTEAFF. In DNA form, the CDR3 reads TGCAGCGCCATGGAGCCGAACACTGAAGCTTTCTTT.

The table lists this clonotype with many counts. This chain connects TRBV19 to TRBJ2-5, with 7 bases aligning to TRBD2. The CDR3 totals 15 residues. CDR1 is LNHDA and CDR2 is SQIVND in the germline V gene (reference sequence). The ends lost 4 bases at V and 2 bases at J; junction bases unmatched: 7. The CDR3 DNA sequence: TGTGCCAGTAGTACGCTTCGACTAGCTCAAGAGACCCAGTACTTC. Residues: CASSTLRLAQETQYF.

This chain uses TRBV7-9 with TRBJ2-7; D gene uncertain. CDR1 is SEHNR and CDR2 is FQNEAQ in the germline V gene (reference sequence). This CDR3 has 15 residues. The ends were cut back, 1 base at V and 0 bases at J, with 10 bases in the middle. CDR3: CASSLGGYISYEQYF. CDR3 DNA sequence: TGTGCCAGCAGCTTAGGTGGCTATATCTCCTACGAGCAGTACTTC.

This clonotype was counted ten times or more. This chain links TRBV2 with TRBJ2-2; TRBD1 aligns across 8 bases. V lost 6 bases to trimming and J lost 1 base; unmatched junction nucleotides: 7. Germline CDR1 and CDR2: SNHLY and FYNNEI. This CDR3 region has 16 residues. CDR3 sequence reads: CASRNSQGVNTGELFF. DNA for the CDR3: TGTGCCAGCAGGAACTCACAGGGGGTGAACACCGGGGAGCTGTTTTTT.